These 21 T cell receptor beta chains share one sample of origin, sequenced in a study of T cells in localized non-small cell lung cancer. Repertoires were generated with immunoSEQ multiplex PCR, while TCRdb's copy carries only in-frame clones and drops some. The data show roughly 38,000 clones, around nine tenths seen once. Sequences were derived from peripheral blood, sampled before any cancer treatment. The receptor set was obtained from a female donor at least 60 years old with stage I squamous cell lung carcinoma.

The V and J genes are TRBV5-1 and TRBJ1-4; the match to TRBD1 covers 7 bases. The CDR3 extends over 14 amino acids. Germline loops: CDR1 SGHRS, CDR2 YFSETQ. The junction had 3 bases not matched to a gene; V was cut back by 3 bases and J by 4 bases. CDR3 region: CASSWDSLNEKLFF. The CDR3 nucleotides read TGCGCCAGCAGCTGGGACAGCCTTAATGAAAAACTGTTTTTT. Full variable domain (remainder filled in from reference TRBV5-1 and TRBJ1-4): KAGVTQTPRYLIKTRGQQVTLSCSPISGHRSVSWYQQTPGQGLQFLFEYFSETQRNKGNFPGRFSGRQFSNSRSEMNVSTLELGDSALYLCASSWDSLNEKLFFGSGTQLSVL.

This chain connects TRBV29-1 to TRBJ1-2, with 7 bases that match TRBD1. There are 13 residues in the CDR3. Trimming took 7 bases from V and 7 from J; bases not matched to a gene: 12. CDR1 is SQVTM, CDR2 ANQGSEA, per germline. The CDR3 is CSGVIRTGGGYTF. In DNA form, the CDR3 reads TGCAGCGGGGTGATTCGGACAGGAGGTGGCTACACCTTC.

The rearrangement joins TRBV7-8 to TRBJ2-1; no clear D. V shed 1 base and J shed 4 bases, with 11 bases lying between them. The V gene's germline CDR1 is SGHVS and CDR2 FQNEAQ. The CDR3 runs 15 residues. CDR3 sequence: CASSLVRLDYNEQFF. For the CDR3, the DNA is TGTGCCAGCAGCTTAGTACGTCTGGATTACAATGAGCAGTTCTTC.

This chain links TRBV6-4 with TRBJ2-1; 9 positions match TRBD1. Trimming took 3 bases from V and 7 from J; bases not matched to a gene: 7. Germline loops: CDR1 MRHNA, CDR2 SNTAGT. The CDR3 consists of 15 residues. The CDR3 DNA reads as TGTGCCAGCAGTGAAAGACAGGGGGAATGGAATGAGCAGTTCTTC. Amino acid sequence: CASSERQGEWNEQFF.

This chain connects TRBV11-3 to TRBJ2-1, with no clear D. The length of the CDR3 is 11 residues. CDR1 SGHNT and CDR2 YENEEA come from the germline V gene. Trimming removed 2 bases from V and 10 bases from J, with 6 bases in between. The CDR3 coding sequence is TGTGCCAGCAGCTTACAGGAGGAGCAGTTCTTC. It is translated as CASSLQEEQFF.

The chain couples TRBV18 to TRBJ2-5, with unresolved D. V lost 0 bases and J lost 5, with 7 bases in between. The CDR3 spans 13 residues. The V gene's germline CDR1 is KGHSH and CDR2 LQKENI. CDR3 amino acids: CASSPPVTETQYF. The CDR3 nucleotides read TGTGCCAGCTCACCACCTGTCACCGAGACCCAGTACTTC.

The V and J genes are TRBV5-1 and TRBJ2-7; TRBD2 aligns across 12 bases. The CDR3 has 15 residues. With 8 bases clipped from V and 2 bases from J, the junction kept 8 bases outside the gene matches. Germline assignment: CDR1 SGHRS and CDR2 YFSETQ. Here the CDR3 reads CASSPLAGGPYEQYF. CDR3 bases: TGCGCCAGTTCTCCTCTAGCGGGAGGGCCCTACGAGCAGTACTTC.

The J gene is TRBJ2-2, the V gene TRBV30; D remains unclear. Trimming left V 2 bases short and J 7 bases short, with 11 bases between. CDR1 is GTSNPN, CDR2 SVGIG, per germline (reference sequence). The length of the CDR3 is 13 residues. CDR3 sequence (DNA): TGTGCCTGGAGTCCCACGGGTCTCGGGGAGCTGTTTTTT. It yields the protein CAWSPTGLGELFF.

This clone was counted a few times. The CDR3 spells CASSFDGPTGELFF. DNA of the CDR3: TGTGCCAGCAGTTTTGACGGGCCCACCGGGGAGCTGTTTTTT. The chain links TRBV27 to TRBJ2-2; D gene unclear. CDR1 and CDR2 from the germline V gene are MNHEY and SMNVEV (reference sequence). CDR3 size: 14 residues. Trimming removed 3 bases at V and 4 bases at J, with 9 bases between.

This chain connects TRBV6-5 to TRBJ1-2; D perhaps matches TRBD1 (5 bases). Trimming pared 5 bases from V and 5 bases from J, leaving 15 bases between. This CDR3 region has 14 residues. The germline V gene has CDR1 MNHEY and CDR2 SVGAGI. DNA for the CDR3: TGTGCCAGCAGTCGCGGCGGGGCTACGTATGGCTACACCTTC. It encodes CASSRGGATYGYTF.

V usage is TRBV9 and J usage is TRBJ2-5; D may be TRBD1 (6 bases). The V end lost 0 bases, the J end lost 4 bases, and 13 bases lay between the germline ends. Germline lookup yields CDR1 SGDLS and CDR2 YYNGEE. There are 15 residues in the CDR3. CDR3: CASSVGARGLETQYF. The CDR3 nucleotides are TGTGCCAGCAGCGTAGGCGCCAGGGGTTTAGAGACCCAGTACTTC. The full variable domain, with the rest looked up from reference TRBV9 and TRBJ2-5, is DSGVTQTPKHLITATGQRVTLRCSPRSGDLSVYWYQQSLDQGLQFLIQYYNGEERAKGNILERFSAQQFPDLHSELNLSSLELGDSALYFCASSVGARGLETQYFGPGTRLLVL.

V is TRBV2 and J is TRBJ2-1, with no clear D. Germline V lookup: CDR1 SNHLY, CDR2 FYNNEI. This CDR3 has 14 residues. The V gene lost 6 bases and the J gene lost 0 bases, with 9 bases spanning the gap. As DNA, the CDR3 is TGTGCCAGCAGAGTAGCCCTCTCCTACAATGAGCAGTTCTTC. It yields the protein CASRVALSYNEQFF.

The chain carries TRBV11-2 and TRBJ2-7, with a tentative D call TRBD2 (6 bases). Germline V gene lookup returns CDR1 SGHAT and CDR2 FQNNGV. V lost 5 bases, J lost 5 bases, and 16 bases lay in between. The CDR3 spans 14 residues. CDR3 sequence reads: CASSPGREIDEQYF. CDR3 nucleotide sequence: TGTGCCAGCAGCCCAGGTCGGGAGATCGACGAGCAGTACTTC.

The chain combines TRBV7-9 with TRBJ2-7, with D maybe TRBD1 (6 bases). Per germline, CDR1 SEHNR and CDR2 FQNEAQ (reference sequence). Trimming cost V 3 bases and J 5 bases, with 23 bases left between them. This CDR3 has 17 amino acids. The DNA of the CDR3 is TGTGCCAGCAGCTTCGGCCGACAGGCGCCGTTCTGGGACGAGCAGTACTTC. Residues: CASSFGRQAPFWDEQYF.

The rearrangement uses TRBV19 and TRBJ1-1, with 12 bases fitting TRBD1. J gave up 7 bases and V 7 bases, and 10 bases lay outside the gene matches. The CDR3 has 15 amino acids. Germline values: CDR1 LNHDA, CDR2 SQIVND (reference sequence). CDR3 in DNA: TGTGCCAGTATCCCTTGGGACAGGGGGCGAGGTGAAGCTTTCTTT. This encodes CASIPWDRGRGEAFF.

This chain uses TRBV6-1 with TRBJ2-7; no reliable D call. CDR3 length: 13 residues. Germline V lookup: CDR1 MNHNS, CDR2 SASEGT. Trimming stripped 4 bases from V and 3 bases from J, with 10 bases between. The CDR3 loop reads CASSAAQIYEQYF. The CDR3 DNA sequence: TGTGCCAGCAGTGCCGCCCAGATCTACGAGCAGTACTTC.

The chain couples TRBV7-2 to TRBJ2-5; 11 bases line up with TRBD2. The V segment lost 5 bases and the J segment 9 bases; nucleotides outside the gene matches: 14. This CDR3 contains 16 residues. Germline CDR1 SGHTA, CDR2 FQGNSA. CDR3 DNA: TGTGCCAGCAGCACAAATAGCGGGAGGGCCCTCGGGGCCCAGTACTTC. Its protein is CASSTNSGRALGAQYF. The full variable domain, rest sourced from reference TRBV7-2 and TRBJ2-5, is GAGVSQSPSNKVTEKGKDVELRCDPISGHTALYWYRQSLGQGLEFLIYFQGNSAPDKSGLPSDRFSAERTGGSVSTLTIQRTQQEDSAVYLCASSTNSGRALGAQYFGPGTRLLVL.

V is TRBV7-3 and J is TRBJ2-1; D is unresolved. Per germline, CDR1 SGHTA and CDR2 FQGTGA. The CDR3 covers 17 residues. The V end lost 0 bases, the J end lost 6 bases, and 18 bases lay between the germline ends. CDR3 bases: TGTGCCAGCAGCTTAACGCGGAGTCAGCTCCTGGTCAATGAGCAGTTCTTC. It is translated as CASSLTRSQLLVNEQFF.

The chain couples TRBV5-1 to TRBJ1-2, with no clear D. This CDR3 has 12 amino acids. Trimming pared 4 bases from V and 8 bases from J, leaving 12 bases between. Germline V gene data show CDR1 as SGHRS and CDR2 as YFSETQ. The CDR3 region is CASSPSLSGYTF. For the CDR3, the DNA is TGCGCCAGCAGCCCATCCCTATCGGGCTACACCTTC.

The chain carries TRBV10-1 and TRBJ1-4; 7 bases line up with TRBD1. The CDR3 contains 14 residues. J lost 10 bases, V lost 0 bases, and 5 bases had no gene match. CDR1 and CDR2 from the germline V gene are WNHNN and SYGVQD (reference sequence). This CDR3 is CASSESQGDRKLFF. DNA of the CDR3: TGCGCCAGCAGTGAGTCGCAGGGGGATCGAAAACTGTTTTTT.

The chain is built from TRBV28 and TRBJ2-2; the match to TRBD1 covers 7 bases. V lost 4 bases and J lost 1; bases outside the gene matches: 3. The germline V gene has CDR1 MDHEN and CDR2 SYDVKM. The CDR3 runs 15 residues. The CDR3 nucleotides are TGTGCCAGCAGTTGGGACAGAAGGAACACCGGGGAGCTGTTTTTT. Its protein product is CASSWDRRNTGELFF.